The 5 T cell receptor beta chains below come from one sample, sequenced in a study of CD8 T cells in ankylosing spondylitis. Study-wide findings and caveats: A TCR beta motif of under ten highly homologous variants seemed to mark ankylosing spondylitis blood.

TCRdb re-called the 5' RACE reads through MiXCR, storing one row per CDR3 protein. The sample consists of 200,000 to 250,000 distinct CDR3 sequences, 7.3% of them appearing once. These TCRs' antigens remain unknown. Sample: blood, either unsorted or a sorted T cell fraction (not recorded which). The receptor source for this set is a male donor with ankylosing spondylitis.

This clonotype has a count of ten or more. The J gene is TRBJ2-3, the V gene TRBV20-1, with D unresolved. The germline V gene encodes CDR1 DFQATT and CDR2 SNEGSKA (reference sequence). The V end lost 8 bases, the J end lost 1 base, and 16 bases lay between the germline ends. This CDR3 is 14 amino acids long. The CDR3 sequence: CSLRLLGGTDTQYF. The CDR3 DNA follows: TGCAGTCTAAGATTGTTGGGTGGCACAGATACGCAGTATTTT.

This clonotype has just a few counts. The chain employs TRBV24-1 and TRBJ2-7, with 9 bases lining up with TRBD1. The germline CDR1 and CDR2 sequences are KGHDR and SFDVKD. The length of the CDR3 is 15 residues. Trimming took 5 bases from V and 1 from J; bases not matched to a gene: 5. The CDR3: CATSGPGTGSYEQYF. In DNA, the CDR3 is TGTGCCACCAGTGGCCCCGGGACAGGGTCCTACGAGCAGTACTTC.

In this sample, this clonotype turned up many times. The chain has TRBV7-2 and TRBJ1-1; 7 bases are shared with TRBD1. CDR1 SGHTA and CDR2 FQGNSA come from the germline V gene. The CDR3 is 14 residues long. Trimming removed 3 bases from V and 7 bases from J; junction bases left unmatched: 8. CDR3 loop: CASSLATGTYEAFF. DNA for the CDR3: TGTGCCAGCAGCTTGGCGACAGGGACCTATGAAGCTTTCTTT.

This clonotype was seen at least ten times. This rearrangement joins TRBV7-9 to TRBJ2-1; possibly TRBD2 for D (5 bases). The length of the CDR3 is 16 residues. Germline CDR1 is SEHNR and CDR2 is FQNEAQ (reference sequence). V lost 4 bases to trimming and J lost 3 bases, with 16 bases between them. CDR3: CASSSPSGLHYNEQFF. CDR3 DNA: TGTGCCAGCAGCTCACCCAGCGGTCTGCACTACAATGAGCAGTTCTTC.

Ten or more counts support this clonotype. J is TRBJ1-1 and V is TRBV12-3 or TRBV12-4, with D uncertain. This CDR3 has 12 residues. V lost 1 base to trimming and J lost 7 bases, with 7 bases between them. CDR3 residues: CASSLGAIEAFF. CDR3 nucleotide sequence: TGTGCCAGCAGTTTAGGGGCGATTGAAGCTTTCTTT.